Listed below are T cell receptor beta chains from one sample, sequenced in a study of shared clonotypes between healthy human individuals. Profiled with immunoSEQ multiplex PCR; TCRdb holds only in-frame clones, not every one. In the table there are a few million clones, 80% to 95% of which are singletons. The sequencing sample was made of naive CD4+ T cells from PBMCs. These receptors all come from a man aged 18 to 29 in good health. Some clones in this sample may be carry-over from other donors' samples. Both conserved end residues are part of each CDR3. The order of the fields is clone size, J gene, V gene, D gene, CDR3 DNA, CDR3 protein. The D gene is left open where the match is weak. Only part of the rows carry a size: once, few, many, or a class if the clone is expanded.

>-|TRBJ2-7|TRBV6-6|-
TGTGCCAGCCAAGAAGGCTACGAGCAGTACTTC
CASQEGYEQYF
>-|TRBJ2-5|TRBV28|-
TGTGCCAGCAACCCCCGGGACGGGGAGACCCAGTACTTC
CASNPRDGETQYF
>-|TRBJ1-5|TRBV18|TRBD1
TGTGCCAGCTCACCGGACAGGGGAAGACAGCCCCAGCATTTT
CASSPDRGRQPQHF
>once|TRBJ2-7|TRBV4-3|TRBD1
TGCGCCAGCAGCCGGGACAGTTACTACGAGCAGTACTTC
CASSRDSYYEQYF
>-|TRBJ1-5|TRBV18|-
TGTGCCAGCTCACCCACGAGGAATCAACAGCCCCAGCATTTT
CASSPTRNQQPQHF
>few|TRBJ1-1|TRBV4-1|-
TGCGCCAGCAGCCAACCTACCGGGGCACCCACTGAAGCTTTCTTT
CASSQPTGAPTEAFF
>few|TRBJ1-2|TRBV6-6|TRBD1
TGTGCCAGCAGCCTCGGACAGGGCGGCTCTGGCTACACCTTC
CASSLGQGGSGYTF
>-|TRBJ2-2|TRBV6-5|TRBD1
TGTGCCAGCAGTTCCAGGGACAGCGACACCGGGGAGCTGTTTTTT
CASSSRDSDTGELFF
>-|TRBJ1-5|TRBV15|-
TGTGCCACCAGCAGAGGGAACAGGGTTAATCAGCCCCAGCATTTT
CATSRGNRVNQPQHF
>-|TRBJ1-3|TRBV5-3|-
TGTGCCAGAAGCTCCACCCGCTCTGGAAACACCATATATTTT
CARSSTRSGNTIYF
>-|TRBJ1-1|TRBV18|-
TGTGCCAGCTCACAAAACAGACTTTCGAACACTGAAGCTTTCTTT
CASSQNRLSNTEAFF
>-|TRBJ2-1|TRBV12-1|-
TGTGCCAGCAGCCCGAGATCGGGACCAGTCTACAATGAGCAGTTCTTC
CASSPRSGPVYNEQFF
>-|TRBJ2-7|TRBV6-6|-
TGTGCCAGCACGGAGACAGGTCGAGGCCACGAGCAGTACTTC
CASTETGRGHEQYF
>-|TRBJ2-3|TRBV19|TRBD2
TGTGCCAGTAGCCCGGTCCCGGGACTAGCGTTGACTAGCACAGATACGCAGTATTTT
CASSPVPGLALTSTDTQYF
>once|TRBJ2-5|TRBV28|TRBD1
TGTGCCAGCAGTTTTGGGACAGGGGGCCGGGAGACCCAGTACTTC
CASSFGTGGRETQYF
>-|TRBJ2-1|TRBV28|TRBD2
TGTGCCAGCAGTTCCCCCGGCCTAGCGGGAGGGAGGGACAATGAGCAGTTCTTC
CASSSPGLAGGRDNEQFF
>-|TRBJ2-5|TRBV4-1|TRBD2
TGCGCCAGCAGCCCTAGCGGGAGGCAAGCCAGGGATCAAGAGACCCAGTACTTC
CASSPSGRQARDQETQYF
>-|TRBJ1-1|TRBV27|-
TGTGCCAGCAGTTTGACAGGACCGAACACTGAAGCTTTCTTT
CASSLTGPNTEAFF
>-|TRBJ2-3|TRBV7-2|-
TGTGCCAGCAGCCGAGACGTACGGGTCCGCGATACGCAGTATTTT
CASSRDVRVRDTQYF
>-|TRBJ2-1|TRBV4-2|-
TGTGCCAGCAGCCAAGAGATGGCCCTAGGGTACAATGAGCAGTTCTTC
CASSQEMALGYNEQFF
>-|TRBJ2-1|TRBV11-2|-
TGTGCCAGCAGCGGGACAAGACCCGCAGGTGAGCAGTTCTTC
CASSGTRPAGEQFF
>-|TRBJ2-7|TRBV6-1|TRBD2
TGTGCCAGCAGGACTAGCGCTACCTACGAGCAGTACTTC
CASRTSATYEQYF
>-|TRBJ2-1|TRBV7-3|TRBD2
TGTGCCAGCAGCTTAAGGCTAGCGGGAGGGCCGGGTGAGCAGTTCTTC
CASSLRLAGGPGEQFF
>-|TRBJ1-2|TRBV11-1|-
TGTGCCAGCAGCCCGGTCGGGACCGAGTCCTATGGCTACACCTTC
CASSPVGTESYGYTF
>-|TRBJ2-1|TRBV7-3|-
TGTGCCAGCAGCTTAGGTCTGAGCTCCTACAATGAGCAGTTCTTC
CASSLGLSSYNEQFF
>-|TRBJ1-4|TRBV2|-
TGTGCCAGCAGGGAGGGGCCGGGAATCGGGTTTTTT
CASREGPGIGFF
>-|TRBJ2-7|TRBV18|-
TGTGCCAGCTCCGAGGGGCCGGGACCCTACGAGCAGTACTTC
CASSEGPGPYEQYF
>-|TRBJ1-2|TRBV4-3|-
TGCGCCAGCAGCCAAACCCTAGGCTATGGCTACACCTTC
CASSQTLGYGYTF
>-|TRBJ1-2|TRBV30|TRBD1
TGTGCCTGGAGTCCGGACAGGGGAACGGGCTACACCTTC
CAWSPDRGTGYTF
>-|TRBJ2-7|TRBV5-5|TRBD1
TGTGCCAGCAGCTTGAGGGTGGACAGGGGATATACTCTTTCCTACGAGCAGTACTTC
CASSLRVDRGYTLSYEQYF
>-|TRBJ2-2|TRBV4-2|-
TGTGCCAGCAGCTTGGAGACTAGGGTGGCCGGGGAGCTGTTTTTT
CASSLETRVAGELFF
>-|TRBJ2-5|TRBV7-9|TRBD1
TGTGCCAGCAGCTTTGACAGGGGGCGAGAGACCCAGTACTTC
CASSFDRGRETQYF
>once|TRBJ2-3|TRBV7-2|-
TGTGCCAGCTCCCAACGGGCGGTAGGGGGGTTTGCAGATACGCAGTATTTT
CASSQRAVGGFADTQYF
>-|TRBJ1-2|TRBV7-2|TRBD1
TGTGCCAGCAGCTTGATGACAGGGAGGGGCTATGGCTACACCTTC
CASSLMTGRGYGYTF
>-|TRBJ2-1|TRBV7-9|TRBD2
TGTGCCAGCAGCCAAGGGACGGGGGGGAATGAGCAGTTCTTC
CASSQGTGGNEQFF
>-|TRBJ2-5|TRBV4-2|-
TGTGCCAGCAGCCAAGGGATACTTAGAATCCAAGAGACCCAGTACTTC
CASSQGILRIQETQYF
>-|TRBJ1-4|TRBV5-1|-
TGCGCCAGCAGCTTGGAAGGCGTGGAAAAACTGTTTTTT
CASSLEGVEKLFF
>-|TRBJ1-4|TRBV27|-
TGTGCCAGCCCCGCGGTGACCCCTAATGAAAAACTGTTTTTT
CASPAVTPNEKLFF
>-|TRBJ1-3|TRBV2|-
TGTGCCAGCAGTGTAGGGGCTGGAAACACCATATATTTT
CASSVGAGNTIYF
>-|TRBJ1-2|TRBV27|TRBD1
TGTGCCAGCAGAAAAGACAGGGACGAAGGCTACACCTTC
CASRKDRDEGYTF
>-|TRBJ1-1|TRBV18|-
TGTGCCAGCTCACCGGGCAGGACCATGAACACTGAAGCTTTCTTT
CASSPGRTMNTEAFF
>-|TRBJ2-3|TRBV2|-
TGTGCCAGCAGTGAATCACGTCACACAGATACGCAGTATTTT
CASSESRHTDTQYF
>-|TRBJ1-2|TRBV30|TRBD1
TGTGCCTGGAGCCCGGGACAGGGTCCCCCGCTCTCTAACTATGGCTACACCTTC
CAWSPGQGPPLSNYGYTF
>-|TRBJ2-5|TRBV5-1|TRBD2
TGCGCCAGCAGCTTCTCGCCTAGCGGAGCCCTCCAAGAGACCCAGTACTTC
CASSFSPSGALQETQYF
>-|TRBJ2-2|TRBV6-5|-
TGTGCCAGCAGCCAACGGGGTTACGGGGGCGGGGAGCTGTTTTTT
CASSQRGYGGGELFF
>-|TRBJ2-5|TRBV4-3|TRBD1
TGCGCCAGCAGCCATCGGGACAGGGGCGGAGAGACCCAGTACTTC
CASSHRDRGGETQYF
>once|TRBJ2-1|TRBV7-8|-
TGTGCCAGCAGCCCTGGACAGCTTTACAATGAGCAGTTCTTC
CASSPGQLYNEQFF
>-|TRBJ1-2|TRBV5-4|-
TGTGCCAGCAGCTTGGGGGCCAGGGGATCCAACTATGGCTACACCTTC
CASSLGARGSNYGYTF
>-|TRBJ1-3|TRBV19|-
TGTGCCAGTAGTATAGCCCCCTGGGTGGCAGGGAGTAGGAGGTCTGGAAACACCATATATTTT
CASSIAPWVAGSRRSGNTIYF
>once|TRBJ2-2|TRBV6-6|-
TGTGCCAGCAGCTGGCTGACTTCATACACCGGGGAGCTGTTTTTT
CASSWLTSYTGELFF
>-|TRBJ1-3|TRBV27|-
TGTGCCAGCACCCGGACCGCACCTTACTCTGGAAACACCATATATTTT
CASTRTAPYSGNTIYF
>-|TRBJ1-4|TRBV9|TRBD1
TGTGCCAGCAGCGTAGACGGACAGGGCGATGAAAAACTGTTTTTT
CASSVDGQGDEKLFF
>-|TRBJ1-1|TRBV5-1|-
TGCGCCAGCAGCTTGGGACAGGTTCAAGGAGCTTTCTTT
CASSLGQVQGAFF
>once|TRBJ1-3|TRBV6-5|-
TGTGCCAGCAGGGCCTCTGGAAACACCATATATTTT
CASRASGNTIYF
>-|TRBJ2-5|TRBV9|TRBD2
TGTGCCAGCAGCGTATTAGCGGGAGGCACCCGGACCCAGTACTTC
CASSVLAGGTRTQYF
>-|TRBJ2-2|TRBV9|-
TGTGCCAGCAGCGTCTACTTCACCGGGGAGCTGTTTTTT
CASSVYFTGELFF
>-|TRBJ2-1|TRBV7-8|-
TGTGCCAGCAGCTTACAATGGGACTACAATGAGCAGTTCTTC
CASSLQWDYNEQFF
>-|TRBJ2-7|TRBV28|TRBD1
TGTGCCAGCAGTTCAGCAGGGGGCCCCTACGAGCAGTACTTC
CASSSAGGPYEQYF
>-|TRBJ2-4|TRBV19|-
TGTGCCAGTAGTATAGATCGGGCGGGATCCAAAAACATTCAGTACTTC
CASSIDRAGSKNIQYF
>-|TRBJ2-3|TRBV25-1|-
TGTGCCAGCAGTGAATTCGCGGTTCGGGATACGCAGTATTTT
CASSEFAVRDTQYF